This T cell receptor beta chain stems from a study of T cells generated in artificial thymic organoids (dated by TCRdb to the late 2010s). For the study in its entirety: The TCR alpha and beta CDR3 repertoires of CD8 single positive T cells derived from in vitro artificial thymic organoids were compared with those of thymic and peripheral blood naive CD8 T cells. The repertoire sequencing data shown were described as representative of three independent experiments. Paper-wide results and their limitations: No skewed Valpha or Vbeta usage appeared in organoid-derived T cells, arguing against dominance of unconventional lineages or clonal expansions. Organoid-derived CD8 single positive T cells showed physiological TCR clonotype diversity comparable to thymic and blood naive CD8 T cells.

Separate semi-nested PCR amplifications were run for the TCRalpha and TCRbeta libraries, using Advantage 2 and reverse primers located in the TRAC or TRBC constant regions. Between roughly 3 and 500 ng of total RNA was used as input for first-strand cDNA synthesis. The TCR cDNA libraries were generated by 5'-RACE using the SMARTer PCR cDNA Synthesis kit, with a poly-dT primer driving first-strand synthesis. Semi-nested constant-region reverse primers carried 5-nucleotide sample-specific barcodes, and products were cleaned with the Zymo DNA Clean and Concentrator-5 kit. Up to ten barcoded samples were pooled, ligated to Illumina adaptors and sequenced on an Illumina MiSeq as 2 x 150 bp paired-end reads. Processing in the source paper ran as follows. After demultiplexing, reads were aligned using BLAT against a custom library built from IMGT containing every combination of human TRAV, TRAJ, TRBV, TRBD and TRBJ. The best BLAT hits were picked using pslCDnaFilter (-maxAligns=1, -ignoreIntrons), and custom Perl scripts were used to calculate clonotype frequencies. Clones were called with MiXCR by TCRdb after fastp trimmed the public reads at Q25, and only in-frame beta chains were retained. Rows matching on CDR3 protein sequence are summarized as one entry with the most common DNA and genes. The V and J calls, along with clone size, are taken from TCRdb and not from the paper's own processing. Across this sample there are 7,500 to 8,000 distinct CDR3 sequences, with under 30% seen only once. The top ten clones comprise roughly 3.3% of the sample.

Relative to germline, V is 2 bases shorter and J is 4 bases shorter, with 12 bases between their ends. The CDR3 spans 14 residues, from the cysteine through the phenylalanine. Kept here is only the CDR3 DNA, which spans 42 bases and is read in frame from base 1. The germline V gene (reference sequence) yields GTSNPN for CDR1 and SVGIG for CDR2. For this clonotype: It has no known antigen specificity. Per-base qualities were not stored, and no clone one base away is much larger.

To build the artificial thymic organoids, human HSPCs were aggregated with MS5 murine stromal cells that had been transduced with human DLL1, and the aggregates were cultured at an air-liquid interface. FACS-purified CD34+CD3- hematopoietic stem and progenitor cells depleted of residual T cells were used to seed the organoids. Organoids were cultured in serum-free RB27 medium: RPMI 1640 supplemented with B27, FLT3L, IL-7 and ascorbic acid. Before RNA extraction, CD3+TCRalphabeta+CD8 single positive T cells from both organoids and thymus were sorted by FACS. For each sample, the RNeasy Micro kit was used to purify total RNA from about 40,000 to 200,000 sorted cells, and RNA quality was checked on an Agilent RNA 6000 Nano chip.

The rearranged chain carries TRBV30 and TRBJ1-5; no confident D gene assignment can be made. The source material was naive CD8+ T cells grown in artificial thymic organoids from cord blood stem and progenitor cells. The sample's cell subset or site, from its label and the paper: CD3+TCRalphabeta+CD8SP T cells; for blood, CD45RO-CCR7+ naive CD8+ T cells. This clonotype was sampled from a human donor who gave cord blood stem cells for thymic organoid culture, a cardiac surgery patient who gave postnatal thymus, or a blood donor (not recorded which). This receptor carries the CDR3 CAWSFSCRNQPQHF. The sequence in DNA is TGTGCCTGGAGTTTTTCGTGCCGGAATCAGCCCCAGCATTTT.